Presented here are 15 T cell receptor beta chains from one specimen sequenced in a study of blood T cell repertoires in COVID-19. Sequenced by immunoSEQ multiplex PCR; TCRdb stores in-frame clones only, minus some. This sample has 150,000 to 200,000 clones, with around 80% found just once. Sequenced sample: peripheral blood. The receptors were sampled from a woman at least 80 years old with acute or convalescent COVID-19.

This clone was observed a handful of times. One end of the junction fails to match germline, which may point to a read error. The chain carries TRBV7-7 and TRBJ2-1, with D possibly matching TRBD1 (5 bases). Germline CDR1 is SSHAT and CDR2 is FNYEAQ (reference sequence). This CDR3 contains 16 residues. The CDR3 here is CASSLGAGLNYNEQFF. DNA for the CDR3: TGTGCTAGCAGCTTAGGGGCAGGCTTGAACTACAATGAGCAGTTCTTC. The full variable domain, completed using reference TRBV7-7 and TRBJ2-1, is GAGVSQSPRYKVTKRGQDVTLRCDPISSHATLYWYQQALGQGPEFLTYFNYEAQPDKSGLPSDRFSAERPEGSISTLTIQRTEQRDSAMYRCASSLGAGLNYNEQFFGPGTRLTVL.

This sequence joins TRBV5-3 and TRBJ1-2, with D hard to call. TRBV5-3 is given ORF status, its function remaining uncertain. CDR3 length equals 14 residues. Trimming left V 8 bases short and J 7 bases short, with 21 bases between. CDR3 nucleotide sequence: TGTGCCAGGGAGGGCAGGCCCTTTGGCTGTGGCTACACCTTC. This encodes CAREGRPFGCGYTF.

This chain uses TRBV7-9 with TRBJ1-1, with a weak D call TRBD1 (5 bases). CDR3 size: 16 residues. Trimming shortened V by 1 base and J by 4 bases, and 16 bases separated the two germline ends. CDR1 and CDR2 from the germline V gene are SEHNR and FQNEAQ (reference sequence). CDR3 sequence reads: CASSLDSISGVTEAFF. The CDR3 DNA sequence: TGTGCCAGCAGCTTAGATTCCATCTCGGGGGTCACTGAAGCTTTCTTT. Full variable domain (remainder filled in from reference TRBV7-9 and TRBJ1-1): DTGVSQNPRHKITKRGQNVTFRCDPISEHNRLYWYRQTLGQGPEFLTYFQNEAQLEKSRLLSDRFSAERPKGSFSTLEIQRTEQGDSAMYLCASSLDSISGVTEAFFGQGTRLTVV.

The rearrangement links TRBV19 to TRBJ2-7; D possibly corresponds to TRBD1 (6 bases). Germline V gene sequence: CDR1 LNHDA, CDR2 SQIVND (reference sequence). There are 15 residues in the CDR3. V lost 3 bases and J 4 bases, leaving 16 bases between the germline ends. As DNA, the CDR3 is TGTGCCAGTAGTATGTCTGGGGGCGTCTCGTACGAGCAGTACTTC. This codes for CASSMSGGVSYEQYF.

This chain uses TRBV7-9 with TRBJ2-5; D gene unclear. Trimming removed 1 base at V and 4 bases at J, with 13 bases between. The CDR3 extends over 15 amino acids. Per germline, CDR1 SEHNR and CDR2 FQNEAQ (reference sequence). CDR3 DNA: TGTGCCAGCAGCTTAGGCGCTGCTTCCCCAGAGACCCAGTACTTC. It codes for CASSLGAASPETQYF.

This clone was picked up one time. The genes are TRBV5-6 and TRBJ1-2; perhaps TRBD1 as D (6 bases). Looked up from germline, CDR1 is SGHDT and CDR2 is YYEEEE. The CDR3 length is 15 residues. V lost 2 bases, J lost 4 bases, and 15 bases lay in between. CDR3 DNA: TGTGCCAGCAGCTTAGACAGGATCTTAACCTATGGCTACACCTTC. Translated, it gives CASSLDRILTYGYTF.

V and J are TRBV9 and TRBJ2-3; 9 nucleotides line up with TRBD2. CDR3 length: 15 amino acids. After removal of 0 bases from V and 3 bases from J, the junction contained 2 bases not matched to a gene. The V gene's germline CDR1 is SGDLS and CDR2 YYNGEE. The CDR3 DNA is TGTGCCAGCAGCGTAGGTAGCGGGAGAACAGATACGCAGTATTTT. Protein product: CASSVGSGRTDTQYF.

This chain connects TRBV7-9 to TRBJ1-6, with TRBD1 identical over 7 bases. The CDR3 length is 13 residues. V dropped 5 bases and J dropped 12; count of bases not matched to a gene: 7. Germline CDR1 SEHNR, CDR2 FQNEAQ (reference sequence). The CDR3 DNA sequence: TGTGCCAGCAGCCCAGGACAGGAGTTACCCCTCCACTTT. Amino acid sequence: CASSPGQELPLHF.

This sequence joins TRBV4-1 and TRBJ2-3; 7 bases are a match to TRBD2. The V gene end was trimmed by 2 bases and the J gene end by 1 base; junction bases not matched to a gene: 9. Germline V gives CDR1 MGHRA, CDR2 YSYEKL. CDR3 size: 17 residues. The CDR3 is CASSQPRPSGRTDTQYF. CDR3 DNA: TGCGCCAGCAGCCAACCCCGACCTAGCGGCCGCACAGATACGCAGTATTTT.

The J gene is TRBJ2-2, the V gene TRBV5-1; 11 nucleotides align to TRBD2. CDR1 and CDR2 (germline): SGHRS, YFSETQ. The CDR3 contains 15 residues. V lost 3 bases and J lost 5; bases outside the gene matches: 3. CDR3 residues: CASSYTSGRTGELFF. The CDR3 coding sequence is TGCGCCAGCAGCTACACTAGCGGGAGAACCGGGGAGCTGTTTTTT.

The chain combines TRBV7-2 with TRBJ1-1, with D maybe TRBD1 (5 bases). This CDR3 is built from 17 residues. V was pared by 5 bases and J by 1 base, with 20 bases between. Germline V gene sequence: CDR1 SGHTA, CDR2 FQGNSA. This chain's CDR3 is CASSPTVRIGQNTEAFF. CDR3 nucleotide sequence: TGTGCCAGCAGCCCCACAGTCAGAATCGGACAGAACACTGAAGCTTTCTTT.

V and J are TRBV16 and TRBJ2-3, with D possibly being TRBD2 (5 bases). The germline V gene has CDR1 KGHSY and CDR2 FQNENV. Trimming removed 0 bases from V and 6 bases from J, with 10 bases in between. The CDR3 extends over 14 amino acids. The CDR3 sequence is CASSQSGSQDTQYF. The CDR3 nucleotides read TGTGCCAGCAGCCAATCGGGGAGCCAGGATACGCAGTATTTT.

The genes are TRBV18 and TRBJ1-1; 10 bases map to TRBD1. The junction had 2 bases not matched to a gene; V was cut back by 2 bases and J by 2 bases. Germline V lookup: CDR1 KGHSH, CDR2 LQKENI. The CDR3 consists of 15 residues. DNA of the CDR3: TGTGCCAGCTCACCAGTGACAGGGGGCAACACTGAAGCTTTCTTT. Amino acids: CASSPVTGGNTEAFF.

V gene TRBV28 combines with J gene TRBJ1-3, with TRBD1 as a possible D gene (6 bases). CDR1 is MDHEN, CDR2 SYDVKM, per germline. The CDR3 contains 17 residues. Trimming left V 5 bases short and J 0 bases short, with 17 bases between. Here the CDR3 reads CASSTRGQGISGNTIYF. CDR3 nucleotides: TGTGCCAGCAGTACGAGAGGGCAGGGGATCTCTGGAAACACCATATATTTT.

V usage is TRBV7-9 and J usage is TRBJ2-2; weak D call: TRBD1 (6 bases). Germline lookup yields CDR1 SEHNR and CDR2 FQNEAQ (reference sequence). The CDR3 totals 18 residues. V lost 5 bases to trimming and J lost 2 bases, with 21 bases between them. CDR3 sequence reads: CASSLSRDNRANTGELFF. Written as DNA, the CDR3 is TGTGCCAGCAGCCTGTCCCGGGACAACCGAGCAAACACCGGGGAGCTGTTTTTT.